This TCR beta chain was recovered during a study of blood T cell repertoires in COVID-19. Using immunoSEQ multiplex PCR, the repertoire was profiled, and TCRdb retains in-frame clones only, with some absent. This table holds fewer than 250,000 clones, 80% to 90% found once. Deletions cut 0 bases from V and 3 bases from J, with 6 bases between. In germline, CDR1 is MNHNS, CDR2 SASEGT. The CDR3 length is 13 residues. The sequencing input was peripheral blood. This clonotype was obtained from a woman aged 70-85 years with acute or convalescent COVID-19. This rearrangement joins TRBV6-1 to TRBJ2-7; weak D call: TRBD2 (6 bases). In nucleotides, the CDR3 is TGTGCCAGCAGTGAAGCCGGGAGCTACGAGCAGTACTTC. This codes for CASSEAGSYEQYF.